This entry lists 17 T cell receptor beta chains sequenced from one sample in a study of blood T cell repertoires in COVID-19. Profiled with immunoSEQ multiplex PCR; TCRdb holds only in-frame clones, not every one. The sample lists some 83,000 clones; roughly 78% were seen once. The sequencing sample was made of peripheral blood. The receptors here all came from a human donor in a cohort sampled during active COVID-19.

This rearrangement joins TRBV10-3 to TRBJ2-7; D may be TRBD2 (6 bases). Germline V CDR1 and CDR2: ENHRY, SYGVKD. The CDR3 runs to 14 residues. Trimming cost V 2 bases and J 3 bases, with 11 bases left between them. This chain's CDR3 is CAISEVSGFYEQYF. The CDR3 DNA reads TGTGCCATCAGTGAGGTTAGCGGTTTCTACGAGCAGTACTTC.

The J gene is TRBJ2-1, the V gene TRBV5-1, with 7 positions matching TRBD1. J gave up 7 bases and V 9 bases, and 13 bases lay outside the gene matches. Germline-derived CDR1 and CDR2 are SGHRS and YFSETQ. This CDR3 comprises 14 residues. As DNA, the CDR3 is TGCGCCACCACGTCAGGGGGTCAAAGGAATGAGCAGTTCTTC. It yields the protein CATTSGGQRNEQFF.

V usage is TRBV11-3 and J usage is TRBJ2-2, with 7 positions matching TRBD1. Germline CDR1 is SGHNT and CDR2 is YENEEA. CDR3 length: 14 residues. V shed 5 bases, J shed 7 bases, and the junction held 7 bases outside the gene matches. CDR3 in DNA: TGTGCCAGCAGCGTACGGACAGGTCTCGGGGAGCTGTTTTTT. Translated, it gives CASSVRTGLGELFF.

This rearrangement joins TRBV5-1 to TRBJ2-5; D is possibly TRBD2 (5 bases). The germline V and J ends were trimmed by 0 bases and 4 bases, with 7 bases remaining between them. Germline assignment: CDR1 SGHRS and CDR2 YFSETQ. The CDR3 has 13 residues. The CDR3 here is CASSLELGETQYF. The CDR3 nucleotides are TGCGCCAGCAGCTTGGAACTAGGAGAGACCCAGTACTTC.

The rearrangement links TRBV4-1 to TRBJ1-1; a possible D gene is TRBD1 (5 bases). Between the trimmed V and J ends, which lost 0 bases and 2 bases, there was a span of 13 bases. CDR3 length equals 16 residues. CDR1 is MGHRA, CDR2 YSYEKL, per germline. CDR3 residues: CASSQDRDGLNTEAFF. The CDR3 nucleotides read TGCGCCAGCAGCCAAGATCGGGACGGACTAAACACTGAAGCTTTCTTT.

The CDR3 sequence: CASAQAYLETQYF. The CDR3 DNA reads as TGTGCCAGCGCTCAGGCGTATTTGGAGACCCAGTACTTC. V gene TRBV12-3 or TRBV12-4 combines with J gene TRBJ2-5; D not certain. This CDR3 is built from 13 residues. V was shortened by 8 bases and J by 5 bases, with 15 bases between the two germline ends.

The rearrangement links TRBV7-2 to TRBJ2-1; D not resolved. Germline lookup yields CDR1 SGHTA and CDR2 FQGNSA. Trimming shortened V by 4 bases and J by 4 bases, and 8 bases separated the two germline ends. The CDR3 consists of 13 residues. Here the CDR3 reads CASSSRRYNEQFF. The CDR3 coding sequence is TGTGCCAGCAGCTCGCGAAGATACAATGAGCAGTTCTTC.

This chain joins TRBV7-9 and TRBJ2-1, with D maybe TRBD2 (6 bases). The V and J ends lost 1 base and 5 bases respectively, with 6 bases between them. The CDR3 loop spans 13 amino acids. Germline CDR1 is SEHNR and CDR2 is FQNEAQ (reference sequence). The CDR3 loop reads CASSLGLDNEQFF. CDR3 sequence (DNA): TGTGCCAGCAGCTTAGGACTAGACAATGAGCAGTTCTTC.

This chain connects TRBV7-9 to TRBJ2-7, with 8 bases identical to TRBD2. CDR3 length: 16 residues. Germline V lookup: CDR1 SEHNR, CDR2 FQNEAQ (reference sequence). Germline trimming cut 7 bases from V and 0 bases from J; bases unmatched to any gene: 11. For the CDR3, the DNA is TGTGCCAGCATCCCGGGGGGGGCGGGAAACTCCTACGAGCAGTACTTC. It codes for CASIPGGAGNSYEQYF.

The chain employs TRBV29-1 and TRBJ2-3; 8 positions agree with TRBD2. With 2 bases clipped from V and 1 base from J, the junction kept 2 bases outside the gene matches. The CDR3 is made up of 14 amino acids. CDR1 and CDR2 from the germline V gene are SQVTM and ANQGSEA. CDR3 residues: CSVEQAGGTDTQYF. CDR3 nucleotides: TGCAGCGTTGAACAAGCGGGGGGCACAGATACGCAGTATTTT.

Only a few counts were recorded for this clone. The gene calls are TRBV27 and TRBJ2-3; D call uncertain. The V end lost 7 bases, the J end lost 4 bases, and 21 bases lay between the germline ends. The CDR3 is 16 residues long. CDR1 MNHEY and CDR2 SMNVEV come from the germline V gene (reference sequence). CDR3 DNA sequence: TGTGCCAGCAAATGGCGCGCGTTGGATAGCCCAGATACGCAGTATTTT. Residues: CASKWRALDSPDTQYF.

The V and J genes are TRBV12-3 or TRBV12-4 and TRBJ2-5; D unresolved. Trimming removed 4 bases at V and 3 bases at J, with 3 bases between. The CDR3 spans 11 residues. This CDR3 reads CASSYKETQYF. The DNA for the CDR3 is TGTGCCAGCAGTTATAAAGAGACCCAGTACTTC.

This clone has just one count. The J gene is TRBJ1-6, the V gene TRBV28; D is undetermined. The germline CDR1 and CDR2 sequences are MDHEN and SYDVKM. V lost 10 bases and J lost 8, with 18 bases in between. This CDR3 has 14 residues. DNA for the CDR3: TGTGCCACCCAACGGCAGGCTGGTTATTCACCCCTCCACTTT. Amino acids: CATQRQAGYSPLHF.

In DNA, the CDR3 is TGTGCCAGCAGCGCCCGACCCGGGGGTATCTATGAGCAGTTCTTC. Amino acid sequence: CASSARPGGIYEQFF. The rearrangement joins TRBV9 to TRBJ2-1, with D perhaps TRBD2 (6 bases). The CDR3 length is 15 residues. V dropped 3 bases and J dropped 8 bases, with 18 bases sitting between them. In germline, CDR1 is SGDLS, CDR2 YYNGEE.

The V gene is TRBV28, the J gene TRBJ2-7; unclear D gene. From germline, CDR1 is MDHEN and CDR2 SYDVKM. The CDR3 is made up of 14 amino acids. The V end lost 3 bases, the J end lost 0 bases, and 9 bases lay between the germline ends. The DNA of the CDR3 is TGTGCCAGCAGTTTCCCGGTTAGCTCCTACGAGCAGTACTTC. It is translated as CASSFPVSSYEQYF.

The V and J genes are TRBV3-1 (or the pseudogene TRBV3-2) and TRBJ1-1, with D possibly TRBD1 on 6 matching bases. V shed 1 base and J shed 6 bases, with 12 bases lying between them. Germline V gives CDR1 LGHDT, CDR2 YNNKEL (reference sequence). This CDR3 is built from 14 residues. The CDR3, as DNA: TGTGCCAGCAGCCAAGGGAACAGGGTGGCTGAAGCTTTCTTT. As protein: CASSQGNRVAEAFF.

Many counts were recorded for this clone. This rearrangement joins TRBV25-1 to TRBJ1-1, with D uncertain. The CDR3 covers 15 residues. CDR1 and CDR2 from the germline V gene are MGHDK and SYGVNS. V was cut by 2 bases and J by 5 bases, with 15 bases left in between. Here the CDR3 reads CASSEVPGSGTEAFF. CDR3 coding DNA: TGTGCCAGCAGTGAAGTTCCAGGAAGCGGGACTGAAGCTTTCTTT.